A single sample is the source of the 22 T cell receptor beta chains below, sequenced in a study of cytomegalovirus exposure and HLA in healthy donors. The PCR contained 60 Vbeta and 13 Jbeta primers. Clones were read by immunoSEQ multiplex PCR, and TCRdb kept only the in-frame ones, dropping some. The data show roughly 35,000 clones, 53% seen once. Source material: PBMCs. The origin of the receptors is a woman aged 40 to 49 in good health and CMV-seropositive.

This clone was detected only once. The V call is TRBV5-1, the J call TRBJ1-1; the D gene is possibly TRBD1 (6 bases). Looked up from germline, CDR1 is SGHRS and CDR2 is YFSETQ. The CDR3 is made up of 15 amino acids. The ends were cut back, 4 bases at V and 1 base at J, with 14 bases in the middle. The DNA of the CDR3 is TGCGCCAGCAGCCCTTACCCGACAGGGAACACTGAAGCTTTCTTT. Protein product: CASSPYPTGNTEAFF. The full variable domain, rest sourced from reference TRBV5-1 and TRBJ1-1, is KAGVTQTPRYLIKTRGQQVTLSCSPISGHRSVSWYQQTPGQGLQFLFEYFSETQRNKGNFPGRFSGRQFSNSRSEMNVSTLELGDSALYLCASSPYPTGNTEAFFGQGTRLTVV.

This clone showed up just a few times. The genes are TRBV23-1 and TRBJ2-7; the match to TRBD1 covers 7 bases. TRBV23-1 is an ORF for which the function is uncertain. The CDR3 covers 15 residues. V lost 0 bases to trimming and J lost 2 bases; unmatched junction nucleotides: 4. The CDR3 spells CASSQSNTGAYEQYF. For the CDR3, the DNA is TGCGCCAGCAGTCAATCGAATACAGGGGCCTACGAGCAGTACTTC.

This sequence joins TRBV4-1 and TRBJ2-2, with D possibly being TRBD1 (7 bases). Trimming took off 2 bases at V and 6 bases at J, with 13 bases between the two ends. The germline V gene encodes CDR1 MGHRA and CDR2 YSYEKL. The CDR3 sequence is 15 residues long. The CDR3 sequence: CASSQPDREAGELFF. In nucleotides, the CDR3 is TGCGCCAGCAGCCAACCAGACAGGGAGGCCGGGGAGCTGTTTTTT.

This clone was picked up one time. The CDR3 protein is CASSESRTGEAFF. CDR3 nucleotides: TGCGCCAGCAGTGAGTCTCGGACAGGGGAAGCTTTCTTT. The rearrangement links TRBV10-1 to TRBJ1-1, with 8 positions matching TRBD1. The V segment lost 0 bases and the J segment 8 bases; nucleotides outside the gene matches: 2. The V gene's germline CDR1 is WNHNN and CDR2 SYGVQD (reference sequence). This CDR3 region has 13 residues.

This clone showed up just a few times. This rearrangement joins TRBV6-4 to TRBJ2-1, with D unclear. The V end was cut by 3 bases, the J end by 5 bases, with 14 bases between. The CDR3 extends over 15 amino acids. The germline gives CDR1 MRHNA, CDR2 SNTAGT. The DNA for the CDR3 is TGTGCCAGCAGTGAAAGAATTTCAGCGCACAATGAGCAGTTCTTC. Residues: CASSERISAHNEQFF.

As DNA, the CDR3 is TGTGCCAGCAGCGCAGGGAGGGGGCAGCCCCAGCATTTT. This sequence encodes CASSAGRGQPQHF. The chain uses TRBV6-4 and TRBJ1-5; a possible D gene is TRBD1 (6 bases). The V gene lost 6 bases and the J gene lost 7 bases, with 13 bases spanning the gap. Germline CDR1 is MRHNA and CDR2 is SNTAGT. CDR3 length: 13 amino acids.

The DNA for the CDR3 is TGTGCCAGCAGCTTGGCGGTGGGCAATCAGCCCCAGCATTTT. It translates to CASSLAVGNQPQHF. This chain links TRBV5-5 with TRBJ1-5; D not resolved. CDR3 length: 14 residues. Germline V gene lookup returns CDR1 SGHKS and CDR2 YYEKEE (reference sequence). The ends were cut back, 0 bases at V and 2 bases at J, with 6 bases in the middle. Variable domain in full (rest from reference TRBV5-5 and TRBJ1-5): DAGVTQSPTHLIKTRGQQVTLRCSPISGHKSVSWYQQVLGQGPQFIFQYYEKEERGRGNFPDRFSARQFPNYSSELNVNALLLGDSALYLCASSLAVGNQPQHFGDGTRLSIL.

This clone was seen once. The V gene is TRBV10-3, the J gene TRBJ1-3; unclear D gene. Trimming removed 2 bases from V and 0 bases from J, with 14 bases in between. Germline V gene sequence: CDR1 ENHRY, CDR2 SYGVKD. This CDR3 comprises 17 residues. CDR3 region: CAISEGQATISGNTIYF. The CDR3 bases are TGTGCCATCAGTGAGGGGCAGGCGACTATCTCTGGAAACACCATATATTTT.

In this sample, this clone turned up once. In DNA, the CDR3 is TGTGCCAGCTCACCCTGGGACAGGGGAAATCAGCCCCAGCATTTT. This translates into CASSPWDRGNQPQHF. The chain recombines TRBV18 with TRBJ1-5; TRBD1 agrees at 10 bases. The V gene end was trimmed by 3 bases and the J gene end by 4 bases; junction bases not matched to a gene: 3. This CDR3 comprises 15 residues. Germline V lookup: CDR1 KGHSH, CDR2 LQKENI. Filled out from reference TRBV18 and TRBJ1-5, the complete variable domain reads NAGVMQNPRHLVRRRGQEARLRCSPMKGHSHVYWYRQLPEEGLKFMVYLQKENIIDESGMPKERFSAEFPKEGPSILRIQQVVRGDSAAYFCASSPWDRGNQPQHFGDGTRLSIL.

V usage is TRBV7-6 and J usage is TRBJ2-5; TRBD2 matches 8 bases. The V gene end was trimmed by 5 bases and the J gene end by 5 bases; junction bases not matched to a gene: 10. In germline, CDR1 is SGHVS, CDR2 FNYEAQ. The CDR3 is 15 residues long. The CDR3 region is CASSLGRTSSETQYF. The DNA for the CDR3 is TGTGCCAGCAGCCTGGGGAGGACTAGCAGCGAGACCCAGTACTTC.

This clone was seen a handful of times. The V gene is TRBV7-2, the J gene TRBJ1-2, with 7 bases matching TRBD1. CDR1 is SGHTA, CDR2 FQGNSA, per germline. CDR3 length: 13 residues. J lost 5 bases, V lost 5 bases, and 5 bases had no gene match. CDR3 DNA: TGTGCCAGCAGCCCAGACAGGGTGTATGGCTACACCTTC. Translation gives CASSPDRVYGYTF.

This clone was found once. V and J are TRBV9 and TRBJ2-3; a weak D match, TRBD1 (6 bases). The CDR3 length is 15 residues. CDR1 is SGDLS and CDR2 is YYNGEE in the germline V gene. Trimming cost V 3 bases and J 0 bases, with 11 bases left between them. CDR3 nucleotide sequence: TGTGCCAGCAGCGGAGGACAGCTTAGCACAGATACGCAGTATTTT. This encodes CASSGGQLSTDTQYF.

The V gene is TRBV12-5, the J gene TRBJ2-2, with TRBD1 matching 10 bases. The germline CDR1 and CDR2 sequences are LGHNT and FRNRAP. V dropped 5 bases and J dropped 0; count of bases not matched to a gene: 0. The CDR3 extends over 15 amino acids. In DNA, the CDR3 is TGTGCTAGTGGTGGACAGGGGGCGAACACCGGGGAGCTGTTTTTT. It specifies CASGGQGANTGELFF.

This clone was counted only a few times. In DNA, the CDR3 is TGCGCCAGCAGCTTTGCCGGGACAGGGGGTGAGGGCTACACCTTC. It is translated as CASSFAGTGGEGYTF. The chain uses TRBV5-1 and TRBJ1-2, with 11 bases identical to TRBD1. The germline gives CDR1 SGHRS, CDR2 YFSETQ. The CDR3 has 15 residues. The V segment lost 2 bases and the J segment 8 bases; nucleotides outside the gene matches: 8.

This clone was detected a few times. This chain uses TRBV5-6 with TRBJ1-5; the D gene is possibly TRBD1 (5 bases). The CDR3 consists of 13 residues. V was shortened by 5 bases and J by 6 bases, with 12 bases between the two germline ends. Germline assignment: CDR1 SGHDT and CDR2 YYEEEE. CDR3 in DNA: TGTGCCAGCAGTCCAGGGTTAACTCAGCCCCAGCATTTT. Translation: CASSPGLTQPQHF.

This chain uses TRBV7-9 with TRBJ1-2; no clear D. The germline V and J ends were trimmed by 5 bases and 4 bases, with 11 bases remaining between them. Looked up from germline, CDR1 is SEHNR and CDR2 is FQNEAQ (reference sequence). This CDR3 has 13 amino acids. The CDR3 nucleotides read TGTGCCAGCAGCGCGAGCCGGAGCTATGGCTACACCTTC. Translating gives CASSASRSYGYTF.

The rearrangement joins TRBV30 to TRBJ2-7; the D is unclear. The ends were cut back, 2 bases at V and 0 bases at J, with 11 bases in the middle. CDR1 is GTSNPN, CDR2 SVGIG, per germline (reference sequence). The CDR3 loop spans 14 amino acids. The CDR3 protein is CAWSSFRSSYEQYF. Written as DNA, the CDR3 is TGTGCCTGGAGTAGCTTTCGGAGCTCCTACGAGCAGTACTTC.

The gene calls are TRBV15 and TRBJ1-4; 7 positions agree with TRBD1. This CDR3 region has 16 residues. The ends lost 2 bases at V and 5 bases at J; junction bases unmatched: 8. Germline V gene sequence: CDR1 LNHNV, CDR2 YYDKDF (reference sequence). This chain's CDR3 is CATSRLYPGQNEKLFF. CDR3 in DNA: TGTGCCACCAGCAGACTATACCCGGGACAGAATGAAAAACTGTTTTTT. Combining the CDR3 with reference TRBV15 and TRBJ1-4 gives the whole variable domain DAMVIQNPRYQVTQFGKPVTLSCSQTLNHNVMYWYQQKSSQAPKLLFHYYDKDFNNEADTPDNFQSRRPNTSFCFLDIRSPGLGDTAMYLCATSRLYPGQNEKLFFGSGTQLSVL.

The CDR3: CASSFRQDPQETQYF. The CDR3 nucleotides are TGTGCCAGCAGCTTTCGACAGGATCCCCAAGAGACCCAGTACTTC. The V and J genes are TRBV7-7 and TRBJ2-5; tentative D call: TRBD1 (6 bases). This CDR3 contains 15 residues. Germline loops: CDR1 SSHAT, CDR2 FNYEAQ (reference sequence). V lost 3 bases to trimming and J lost 1 base, with 12 bases between them.

This sequence joins TRBV5-5 and TRBJ2-7; 7 bases are a match to TRBD1. The CDR3 runs 16 residues. Looked up from germline, CDR1 is SGHKS and CDR2 is YYEKEE (reference sequence). With 3 bases clipped from V and 2 bases from J, the junction kept 11 bases outside the gene matches. The CDR3 spells CASSSHRDSQTYEQYF. For the CDR3, the DNA is TGTGCCAGCAGCTCCCATCGGGACAGTCAGACCTACGAGCAGTACTTC.

This clone appeared a few times. The V and J genes are TRBV5-6 and TRBJ2-2, with TRBD2 as a possible D gene (5 bases). V was cut by 0 bases and J by 6 bases, with 15 bases left in between. Germline loops: CDR1 SGHDT, CDR2 YYEEEE. The CDR3 is 16 residues long. The CDR3 region has the DNA TGTGCCAGCAGCTTGGATAGCGCCTGGCCGGCCGGGGAGCTGTTTTTT. Translated, it gives CASSLDSAWPAGELFF.

V usage is TRBV2 and J usage is TRBJ1-4, with 8 bases that match TRBD1. CDR1 is SNHLY, CDR2 FYNNEI, per germline. The CDR3 is 15 amino acids. Trimming took 3 bases from V and 4 from J; bases not matched to a gene: 4. The CDR3 here is CASSDGTGYNEKLFF. The CDR3 bases are TGTGCCAGCAGTGATGGGACAGGTTATAATGAAAAACTGTTTTTT.